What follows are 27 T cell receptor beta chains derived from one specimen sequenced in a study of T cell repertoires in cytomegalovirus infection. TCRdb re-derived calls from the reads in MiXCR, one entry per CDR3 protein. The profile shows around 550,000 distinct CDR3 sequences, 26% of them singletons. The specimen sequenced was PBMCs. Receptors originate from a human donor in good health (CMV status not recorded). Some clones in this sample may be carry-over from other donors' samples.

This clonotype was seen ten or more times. CDR3 region: CASRPPGLHTGELFF. The CDR3 nucleotides are TGTGCCAGCAGACCACCGGGACTACACACCGGGGAGCTGTTTTTT. The chain recombines TRBV7-2 with TRBJ2-2, with 7 bases fitting TRBD2. CDR3 length: 15 residues. J gave up 3 bases and V 6 bases, and 7 bases lay outside the gene matches. Germline V gene sequence: CDR1 SGHTA, CDR2 FQGNSA. The entire variable domain, with the rest obtained from reference TRBV7-2 and TRBJ2-2, is as follows: GAGVSQSPSNKVTEKGKDVELRCDPISGHTALYWYRQSLGQGLEFLIYFQGNSAPDKSGLPSDRFSAERTGGSVSTLTIQRTQQEDSAVYLCASRPPGLHTGELFFGEGSRLTVL.

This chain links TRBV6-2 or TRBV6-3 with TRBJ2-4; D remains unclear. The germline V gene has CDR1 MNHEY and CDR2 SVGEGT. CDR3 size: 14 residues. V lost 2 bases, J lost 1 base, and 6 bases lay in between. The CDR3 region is CASSYRVAKNIQYF. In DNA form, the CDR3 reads TGTGCCAGCAGTTACCGAGTTGCCAAAAACATTCAGTACTTC.

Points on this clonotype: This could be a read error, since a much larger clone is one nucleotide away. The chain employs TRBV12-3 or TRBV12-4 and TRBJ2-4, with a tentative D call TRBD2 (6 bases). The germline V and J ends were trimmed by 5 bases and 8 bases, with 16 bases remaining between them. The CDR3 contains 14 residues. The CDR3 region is CASSLTGVGDIQYF. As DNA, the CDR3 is TGTGCCAGCAGTCTCACGGGAGTCGGCGACATTCAGTACTTC.

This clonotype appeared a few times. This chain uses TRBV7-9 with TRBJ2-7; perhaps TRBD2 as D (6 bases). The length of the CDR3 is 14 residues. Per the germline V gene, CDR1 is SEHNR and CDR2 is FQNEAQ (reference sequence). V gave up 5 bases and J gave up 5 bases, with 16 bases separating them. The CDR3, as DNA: TGTGCCAGCAGCCTCCCGGGGGAGGTACACGAGCAGTACTTC. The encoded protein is CASSLPGEVHEQYF.

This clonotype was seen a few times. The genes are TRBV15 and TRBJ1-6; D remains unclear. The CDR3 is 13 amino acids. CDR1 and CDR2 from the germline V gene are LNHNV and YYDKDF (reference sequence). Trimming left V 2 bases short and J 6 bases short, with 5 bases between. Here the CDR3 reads CATSRQVNSPLHF. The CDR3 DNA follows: TGTGCCACCAGCAGACAGGTTAATTCACCCCTCCACTTT.

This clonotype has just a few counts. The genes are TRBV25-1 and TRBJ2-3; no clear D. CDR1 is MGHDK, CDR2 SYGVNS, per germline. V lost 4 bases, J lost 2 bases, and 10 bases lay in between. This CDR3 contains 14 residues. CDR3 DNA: TGTGCCAGCAGTGGCGGATCTTTCACAGATACGCAGTATTTT. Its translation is CASSGGSFTDTQYF.

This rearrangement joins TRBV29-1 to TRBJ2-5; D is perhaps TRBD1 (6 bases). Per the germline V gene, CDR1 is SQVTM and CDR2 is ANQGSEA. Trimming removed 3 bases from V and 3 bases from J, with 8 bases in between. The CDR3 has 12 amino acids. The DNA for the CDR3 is TGCAGCGTTGATCCAGGGGAAGAGACCCAGTACTTC. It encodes CSVDPGEETQYF.

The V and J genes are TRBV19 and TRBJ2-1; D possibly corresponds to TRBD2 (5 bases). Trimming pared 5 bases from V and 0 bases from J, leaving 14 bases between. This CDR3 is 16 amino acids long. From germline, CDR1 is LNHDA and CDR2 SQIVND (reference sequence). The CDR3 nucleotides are TGTGCCAGTAGTTATTTTGCTGGGAGCTCCTACAATGAGCAGTTCTTC. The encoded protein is CASSYFAGSSYNEQFF.

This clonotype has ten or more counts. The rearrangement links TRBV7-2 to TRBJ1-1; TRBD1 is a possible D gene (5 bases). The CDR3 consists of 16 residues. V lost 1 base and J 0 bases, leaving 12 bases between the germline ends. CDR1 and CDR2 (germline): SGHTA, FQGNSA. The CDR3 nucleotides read TGTGCCAGCAGCTTAGAGCCAGGGAGTTTGAACACTGAAGCTTTCTTT. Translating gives CASSLEPGSLNTEAFF.

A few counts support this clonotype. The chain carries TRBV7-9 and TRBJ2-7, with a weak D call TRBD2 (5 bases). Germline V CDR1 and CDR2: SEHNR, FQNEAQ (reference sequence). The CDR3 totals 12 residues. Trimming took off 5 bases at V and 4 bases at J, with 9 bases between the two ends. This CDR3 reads CASSRSGYEQYV. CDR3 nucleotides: TGTGCCAGCAGCAGAAGCGGATACGAGCAGTACGTC.

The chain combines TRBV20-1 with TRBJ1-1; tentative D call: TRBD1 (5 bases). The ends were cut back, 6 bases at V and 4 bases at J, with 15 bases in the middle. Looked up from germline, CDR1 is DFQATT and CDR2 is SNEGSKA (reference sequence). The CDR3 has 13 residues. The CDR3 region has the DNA TGCAGTGCCGTGGGGGGGAGAACCACTGAAGCTTTCTTT. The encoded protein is CSAVGGRTTEAFF.

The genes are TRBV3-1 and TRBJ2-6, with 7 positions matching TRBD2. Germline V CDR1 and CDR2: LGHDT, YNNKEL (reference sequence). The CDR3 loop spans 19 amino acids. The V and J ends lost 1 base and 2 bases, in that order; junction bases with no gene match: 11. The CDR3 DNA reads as TGTGCCAGCAGCCAAGGAAACGTCGGGAGCGGGACTGGGGCCAACGTCCTGACTTTC. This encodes CASSQGNVGSGTGANVLTF.

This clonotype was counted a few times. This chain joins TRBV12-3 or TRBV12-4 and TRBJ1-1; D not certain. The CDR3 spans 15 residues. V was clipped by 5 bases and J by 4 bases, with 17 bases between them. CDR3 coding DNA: TGTGCCAGCAGTGCCCCCGGGCGAATTGGCACTGAAGCTTTCTTT. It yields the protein CASSAPGRIGTEAFF.

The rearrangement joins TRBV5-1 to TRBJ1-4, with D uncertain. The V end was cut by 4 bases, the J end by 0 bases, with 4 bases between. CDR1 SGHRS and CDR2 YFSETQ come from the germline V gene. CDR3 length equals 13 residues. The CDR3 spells CASSIATNEKLFF. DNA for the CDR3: TGCGCCAGCAGCATTGCAACTAATGAAAAACTGTTTTTT.

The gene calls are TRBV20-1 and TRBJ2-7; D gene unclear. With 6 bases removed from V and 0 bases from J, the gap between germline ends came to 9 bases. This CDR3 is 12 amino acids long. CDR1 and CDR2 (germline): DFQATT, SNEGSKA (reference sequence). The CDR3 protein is CSAEPLSYEQYF. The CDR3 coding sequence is TGCAGTGCCGAACCCCTCTCCTACGAGCAGTACTTC.

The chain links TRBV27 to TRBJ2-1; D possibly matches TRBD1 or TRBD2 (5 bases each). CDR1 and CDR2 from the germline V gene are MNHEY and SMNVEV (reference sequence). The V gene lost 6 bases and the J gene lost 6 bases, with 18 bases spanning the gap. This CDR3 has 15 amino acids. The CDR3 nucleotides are TGTGCCAGCAGCCGAGCCGGGACCGAGTTCAATGAGCAGTTCTTC. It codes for CASSRAGTEFNEQFF.

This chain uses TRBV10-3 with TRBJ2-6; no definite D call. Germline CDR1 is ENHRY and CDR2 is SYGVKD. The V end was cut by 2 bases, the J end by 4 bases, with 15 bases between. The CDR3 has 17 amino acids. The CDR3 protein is CAISEVLSVDGANVLTF. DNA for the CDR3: TGTGCCATCAGTGAGGTGTTAAGTGTAGACGGGGCCAACGTCCTGACTTTC.

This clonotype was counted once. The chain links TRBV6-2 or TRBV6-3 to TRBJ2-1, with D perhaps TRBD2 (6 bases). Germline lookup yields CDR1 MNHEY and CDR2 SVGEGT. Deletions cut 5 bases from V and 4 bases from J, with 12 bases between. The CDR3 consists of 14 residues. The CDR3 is CASSTGTLYNEQFF. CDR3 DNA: TGTGCCAGCAGTACCGGGACTTTATACAATGAGCAGTTCTTC.

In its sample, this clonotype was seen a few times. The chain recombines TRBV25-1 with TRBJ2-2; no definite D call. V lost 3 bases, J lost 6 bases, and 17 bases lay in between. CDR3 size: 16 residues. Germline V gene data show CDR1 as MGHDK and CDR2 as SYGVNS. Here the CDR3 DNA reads TGTGCCAGCAGTGAGTACCGGCAGTCCGCTCCCGGGGAGCTGTTTTTT. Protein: CASSEYRQSAPGELFF. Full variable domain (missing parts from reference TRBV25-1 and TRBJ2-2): EADIYQTPRYLVIGTGKKITLECSQTMGHDKMYWYQQDPGMELHLIHYSYGVNSTEKGDLSSESTVSRIRTEHFPLTLESARPSHTSQYLCASSEYRQSAPGELFFGEGSRLTVL.

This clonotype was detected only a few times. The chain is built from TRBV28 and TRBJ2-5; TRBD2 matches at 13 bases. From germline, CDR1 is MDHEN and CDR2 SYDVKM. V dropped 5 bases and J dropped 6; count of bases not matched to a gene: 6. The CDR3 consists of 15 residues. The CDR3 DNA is TGTGCCAGCAGTGTGACTAGCGGGAGGAGTAAGACCCAGTACTTC. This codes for CASSVTSGRSKTQYF.

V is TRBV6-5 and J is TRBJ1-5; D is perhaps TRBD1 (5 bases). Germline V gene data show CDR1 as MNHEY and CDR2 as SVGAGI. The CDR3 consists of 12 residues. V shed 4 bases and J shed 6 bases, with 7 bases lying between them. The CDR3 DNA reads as TGTGCCAGCAGTTCGGGGACTCAGCCCCAGCATTTT. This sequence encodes CASSSGTQPQHF.

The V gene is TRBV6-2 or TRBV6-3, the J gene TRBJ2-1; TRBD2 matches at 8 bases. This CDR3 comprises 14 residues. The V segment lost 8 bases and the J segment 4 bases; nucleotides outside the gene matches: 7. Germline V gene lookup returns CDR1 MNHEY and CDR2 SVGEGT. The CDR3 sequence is CASSPAGDYNEQFF. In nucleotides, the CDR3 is TGTGCCAGCTCTCCAGCGGGAGATTACAATGAGCAGTTCTTC.

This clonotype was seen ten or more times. The CDR3 DNA reads as TGTGCCAGCAGACTCGGACTGGACAATGAGCAGTTCTTC. Its protein is CASRLGLDNEQFF. The rearrangement links TRBV7-2 to TRBJ2-1, with a weak D call TRBD2 (5 bases). Trimming shortened V by 6 bases and J by 5 bases, and 11 bases separated the two germline ends. Germline CDR1 reads SGHTA; CDR2 reads FQGNSA. The CDR3 is 13 residues long.

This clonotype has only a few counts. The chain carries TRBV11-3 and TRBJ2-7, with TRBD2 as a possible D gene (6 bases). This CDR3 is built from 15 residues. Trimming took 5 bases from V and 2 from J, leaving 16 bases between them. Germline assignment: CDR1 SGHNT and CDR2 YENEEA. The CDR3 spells CASSPSGYRPYEQYV. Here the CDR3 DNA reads TGTGCCAGCAGCCCAAGCGGGTATAGACCCTACGAGCAGTACGTC.

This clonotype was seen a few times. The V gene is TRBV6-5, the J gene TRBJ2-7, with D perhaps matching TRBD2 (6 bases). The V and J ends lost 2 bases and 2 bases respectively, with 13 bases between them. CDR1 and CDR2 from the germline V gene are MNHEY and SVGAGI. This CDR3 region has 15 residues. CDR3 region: CASSYIAGSAYEQYF. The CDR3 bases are TGTGCCAGCAGTTACATCGCGGGGTCGGCCTACGAGCAGTACTTC.

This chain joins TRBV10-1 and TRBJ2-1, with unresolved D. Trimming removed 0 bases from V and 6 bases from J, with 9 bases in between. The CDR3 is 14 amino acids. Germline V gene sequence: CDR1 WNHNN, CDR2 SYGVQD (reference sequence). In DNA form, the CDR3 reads TGCGCCAGCAGTGAGTCGTTGACCATCAATGAGCAGTTCTTC. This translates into CASSESLTINEQFF.

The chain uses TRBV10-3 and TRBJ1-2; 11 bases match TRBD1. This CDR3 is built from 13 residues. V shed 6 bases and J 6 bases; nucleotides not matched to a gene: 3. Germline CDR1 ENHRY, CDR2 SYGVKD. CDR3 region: CAIRGQGEDGYTF. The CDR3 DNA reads TGTGCCATCAGGGGACAGGGGGAAGATGGCTACACCTTC.